These 13 T cell receptor beta chains came from one sample sequenced in a study of blood T cell repertoires in COVID-19. Method: immunoSEQ multiplex PCR; TCRdb's copy keeps in-frame clones and lacks some. The table includes about 110,000 clones, 88% detected once. What was sequenced was peripheral blood. Receptors were obtained from a woman in her 50s with acute or convalescent COVID-19.

This chain links TRBV18 with TRBJ2-3; 11 bases are shared with TRBD2. The CDR3 contains 14 residues. Trimming at V came to 2 bases and at J to 6 bases, leaving 1 base not matched to a gene. The germline V gene has CDR1 KGHSH and CDR2 LQKENI. The CDR3 DNA is TGTGCCAGCTCACCATCTAGCGGGAGGGATACGCAGTATTTT. Amino acids: CASSPSSGRDTQYF. The full variable domain, completed using reference TRBV18 and TRBJ2-3, is NAGVMQNPRHLVRRRGQEARLRCSPMKGHSHVYWYRQLPEEGLKFMVYLQKENIIDESGMPKERFSAEFPKEGPSILRIQQVVRGDSAAYFCASSPSSGRDTQYFGPGTRLTVL.

This chain joins TRBV4-1 and TRBJ1-5; D might be TRBD1 (5 bases). This CDR3 region has 18 residues. V was shortened by 0 bases and J by 0 bases, with 15 bases between the two germline ends. Germline V CDR1 and CDR2: MGHRA, YSYEKL. The CDR3, as DNA: TGCGCCAGCAGCCAAGATGGGCCGGGGGTGGATAGCAATCAGCCCCAGCATTTT. This gives the protein CASSQDGPGVDSNQPQHF.

CDR3 sequence: CASSQQGAREAFF. The CDR3 DNA reads as TGTGCCAGCAGCCAACAGGGGGCGCGTGAAGCTTTCTTT. The V call is TRBV5-8, the J call TRBJ1-1; TRBD1 aligns across 9 bases. This CDR3 spans 13 amino acids. The germline CDR1 and CDR2 sequences are SGHTS and YDEGEE. J was trimmed by 7 bases and V by 4 bases; bases with no gene match: 5.

In this sample, this clone turned up once. J is TRBJ2-3 and V is TRBV24-1; the D gene is possibly TRBD1 (5 bases). The V gene's germline CDR1 is KGHDR and CDR2 SFDVKD. This CDR3 is built from 15 residues. The V and J ends lost 3 bases and 0 bases respectively, with 9 bases between them. CDR3 residues: CATSDDSHSTDTQYF. Written as DNA, the CDR3 is TGTGCCACCAGTGATGACAGTCATAGCACAGATACGCAGTATTTT.

J is TRBJ2-2 and V is TRBV2; tentative D call: TRBD2 (5 bases). CDR3 length: 14 residues. Germline V gene data show CDR1 as SNHLY and CDR2 as FYNNEI. Trimming shortened V by 3 bases and J by 4 bases, and 9 bases separated the two germline ends. Here the CDR3 reads CASSDRAATGELFF. CDR3 nucleotide sequence: TGTGCCAGCAGTGACCGAGCGGCCACCGGGGAGCTGTTTTTT. Full variable domain (outside the CDR3, taken from reference TRBV2 and TRBJ2-2): EPEVTQTPSHQVTQMGQEVILRCVPISNHLYFYWYRQILGQKVEFLVSFYNNEISEKSEIFDDQFSVERPDGSNFTLKIRSTKLEDSAMYFCASSDRAATGELFFGEGSRLTVL.

The V gene is TRBV30, the J gene TRBJ1-5; 7 bases agree with TRBD1. Germline CDR1 GTSNPN, CDR2 SVGIG (reference sequence). V shed 2 bases and J 4 bases; nucleotides not matched to a gene: 5. CDR3 length equals 14 residues. CDR3 amino acids: CAWSLGQLNQPQHF. Here the CDR3 DNA reads TGTGCCTGGAGTTTGGGACAGTTAAATCAGCCCCAGCATTTT.

This chain links TRBV3-1 (or the pseudogene TRBV3-2) with TRBJ2-5; D remains ambiguous. V was pared by 4 bases and J by 6 bases, with 6 bases between. This CDR3 is built from 11 residues. CDR1 is LGHDT and CDR2 is YNNKEL in the germline V gene (reference sequence). The DNA for the CDR3 is TGTGCCAGCAGCCTGGCAAAGACCCAGTACTTC. Encoded protein: CASSLAKTQYF.

The chain combines TRBV7-9 with TRBJ2-3; 9 bases line up with TRBD1. This CDR3 contains 16 residues. Germline loops: CDR1 SEHNR, CDR2 FQNEAQ (reference sequence). The ends lost 6 bases at V and 1 base at J; junction bases unmatched: 8. This CDR3 reads CASSRNRDRGTDTQYF. CDR3 nucleotide sequence: TGTGCCAGCAGTCGCAACCGGGACAGGGGCACAGATACGCAGTATTTT.

The J gene is TRBJ1-1, the V gene TRBV18; D is perhaps TRBD1 (6 bases). The CDR3 sequence is 15 residues long. V was cut by 3 bases and J by 0 bases, with 11 bases left in between. The germline CDR1 and CDR2 sequences are KGHSH and LQKENI. The CDR3 nucleotides are TGTGCCAGCTCACCTCCACAGGGACTGAACACTGAAGCTTTCTTT. Protein: CASSPPQGLNTEAFF.

In this sample, this clone turned up once. The V and J genes are TRBV29-1 and TRBJ2-7, with 8 bases that match TRBD1. This CDR3 has 13 amino acids. Germline CDR1 is SQVTM and CDR2 is ANQGSEA. J lost 2 bases, V lost 3 bases, and 3 bases had no gene match. Written as DNA, the CDR3 is TGCAGCGTTGATACAGGGGGGCCCTACGAGCAGTACTTC. As protein: CSVDTGGPYEQYF.

This chain joins TRBV5-5 and TRBJ2-3; possibly TRBD1 for D (6 bases). Germline V gives CDR1 SGHKS, CDR2 YYEKEE (reference sequence). V was clipped by 4 bases and J by 0 bases, with 15 bases between them. This CDR3 region has 16 residues. CDR3 in DNA: TGTGCCAGCAGCCCGTCCGGGACATATAGCACAGATACGCAGTATTTT. Protein sequence: CASSPSGTYSTDTQYF.

This chain joins TRBV7-2 and TRBJ1-3; tentative D call: TRBD1 (6 bases). Germline V CDR1 and CDR2: SGHTA, FQGNSA. This CDR3 region has 15 residues. The V end lost 5 bases, the J end lost 3 bases, and 14 bases lay between the germline ends. This chain's CDR3 is CASSSPGHYGNTIYF. The DNA for the CDR3 is TGTGCCAGCAGCAGCCCGGGACACTATGGAAACACCATATATTTT.

This clone appeared once. J is TRBJ2-7 and V is TRBV4-2; TRBD1 might be the D (6 bases). Germline V gene data show CDR1 as LGHNA and CDR2 as YNFKEQ. The CDR3 runs 15 residues. V dropped 1 base and J dropped 0 bases, with 10 bases sitting between them. CDR3 sequence: CASSQAADSSYEQYF. For the CDR3, the DNA is TGTGCCAGCAGCCAAGCCGCGGACAGCTCCTACGAGCAGTACTTC.